These 10 T cell receptor beta chains came from one sample sequenced in a study of OX40 agonist ivuxolimab in advanced cancers. To prepare the library, the immunoSEQ multiplex PCR assay was applied. The table was pulled from immuneACCESS by TCRdb, which kept in-frame rearrangements only. Such tables lose some clones; where checked, under half of the loss comes from unresolved V genes, and the rest has no known cause. Across this sample there are under 50,000 clones, with roughly nine tenths seen only once. Clones ranked in the top ten supply around half of the sample. The material was CD4+ or CD8+ T cells sorted from blood, obtained in a trial of the OX40 agonist ivuxolimab. These TCRs come from an adult with an advanced solid tumor such as melanoma, head and neck, liver or kidney cancer.

The chain is built from TRBV6-5 and TRBJ2-7; D is uncertain. The CDR3 has 11 amino acids. Trimming stripped 6 bases from V and 4 bases from J, with 7 bases between. Germline V lookup: CDR1 MNHEY, CDR2 SVGAGI. CDR3 in amino acids: CASRASYEQYF. In DNA, the CDR3 is TGTGCCAGCAGGGCTTCATACGAGCAGTACTTC.

This clone was observed once. The gene calls are TRBV7-2 and TRBJ2-1; 7 nucleotides align to TRBD2. The CDR3 is made up of 14 amino acids. Looked up from germline, CDR1 is SGHTA and CDR2 is FQGNSA. V gave up 1 base and J gave up 5 bases; unmatched junction bases: 2. The CDR3 loop is CASSLGGTNNEQFF. In DNA form, the CDR3 reads TGTGCCAGCAGCTTAGGCGGGACTAACAATGAGCAGTTCTTC.

The chain couples TRBV6-5 to TRBJ2-7; no definite D call. V dropped 5 bases and J dropped 7 bases, with 9 bases sitting between them. The CDR3 has 11 amino acids. CDR1 is MNHEY and CDR2 is SVGAGI in the germline V gene. The CDR3 loop reads CASSEGREQYF. In nucleotides, the CDR3 is TGTGCCAGCAGTGAAGGAAGGGAGCAGTACTTC.

This chain uses TRBV13 with TRBJ2-3; 13 nucleotides align to TRBD2. This CDR3 spans 17 amino acids. Per the germline V gene, CDR1 is PRHDT and CDR2 is FYEKMQ (reference sequence). The J segment lost 0 bases and the V segment lost 5 bases, leaving 5 bases of the junction unmatched. The CDR3 coding sequence is TGTGCCAGCAGCCGCGGGACTAGCGGGACTAGCACAGATACGCAGTATTTT. This sequence encodes CASSRGTSGTSTDTQYF.

The genes are TRBV5-1 and TRBJ1-1, with 10 bases aligning to TRBD1. V gave up 0 bases and J gave up 5 bases; unmatched junction bases: 7. Germline loops: CDR1 SGHRS, CDR2 YFSETQ. CDR3 length: 16 residues. The CDR3 here is CASSLGLGTGVTEAFF. The CDR3 DNA reads as TGCGCCAGCAGCTTGGGTCTCGGGACAGGGGTAACTGAAGCTTTCTTT.

The V and J genes are TRBV28 and TRBJ2-7; 8 bases are a match to TRBD1. The CDR3 runs to 15 residues. Losses at the gene ends were 6 bases for V and 0 bases for J; bases not matched to a gene: 7. CDR1 and CDR2 (germline): MDHEN, SYDVKM. The CDR3: CASRTTGGSSYEQYF. CDR3 coding DNA: TGTGCCAGCAGAACCACAGGGGGATCCTCCTACGAGCAGTACTTC.

In its sample, this clone was seen a few times. The rearrangement joins TRBV27 to TRBJ2-1; D call uncertain. Trimming stripped 2 bases from V and 0 bases from J, with 8 bases between. The CDR3 totals 15 residues. Germline CDR1 and CDR2: MNHEY and SMNVEV (reference sequence). The CDR3 loop is CASSLSRSSYNEQFF. Written as DNA, the CDR3 is TGTGCCAGCAGTTTAAGCCGTAGCTCCTACAATGAGCAGTTCTTC.

The genes are TRBV5-4 and TRBJ2-2, with 7 bases matching TRBD2. CDR3 length: 15 amino acids. V shed 4 bases, J shed 0 bases, and the junction held 3 bases outside the gene matches. CDR1 is SGHNT and CDR2 is YYREEE in the germline V gene (reference sequence). Here the CDR3 DNA reads TGTGCCAGCAGCCCCGGGACTACGAACACCGGGGAGCTGTTTTTT. Its protein is CASSPGTTNTGELFF.

This sequence joins TRBV29-1 and TRBJ2-1; D perhaps matches TRBD1 (5 bases). Between the trimmed V and J ends, which lost 5 bases and 2 bases, there was a span of 13 bases. CDR3 size: 14 residues. Germline V gene data show CDR1 as SQVTM and CDR2 as ANQGSEA. CDR3 coding DNA: TGCAGCGTTCGAGGACAACTTCCCTACAATGAGCAGTTCTTC. Its translation: CSVRGQLPYNEQFF.

This chain links TRBV28 with TRBJ2-1; 12 bases fit TRBD2. Germline V gives CDR1 MDHEN, CDR2 SYDVKM. The trim removed 6 bases at V and 4 bases at J, leaving 4 bases unmatched. CDR3 size: 15 residues. As DNA, the CDR3 is TGTGCCAGCAGGTGGACTAGCGGGGTTTACAATGAGCAGTTCTTC. Its protein product is CASRWTSGVYNEQFF.